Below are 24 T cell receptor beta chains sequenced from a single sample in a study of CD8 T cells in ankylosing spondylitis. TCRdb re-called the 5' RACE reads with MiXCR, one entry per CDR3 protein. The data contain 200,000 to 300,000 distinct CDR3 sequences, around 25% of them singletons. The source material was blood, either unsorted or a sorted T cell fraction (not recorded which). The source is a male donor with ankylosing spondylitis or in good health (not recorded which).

CDR3 sequence (DNA): TGCAGTGCCCGGACTAGCGGGGGCCCCCAGAATGAGCAGTTCTTC. The encoded protein is CSARTSGGPQNEQFF. V gene TRBV20-1 combines with J gene TRBJ2-1, with 13 positions matching TRBD2. The CDR3 has 15 residues. Germline values: CDR1 DFQATT, CDR2 SNEGSKA (reference sequence). V was clipped by 6 bases and J by 7 bases; unmatched bases: 9.

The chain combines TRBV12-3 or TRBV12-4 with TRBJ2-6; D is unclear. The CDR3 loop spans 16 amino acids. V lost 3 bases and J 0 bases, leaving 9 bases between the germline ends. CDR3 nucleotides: TGTGCCAGCAGTTTTTGGCAGAACTCTGGGGCCAACGTCCTGACTTTC. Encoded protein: CASSFWQNSGANVLTF.

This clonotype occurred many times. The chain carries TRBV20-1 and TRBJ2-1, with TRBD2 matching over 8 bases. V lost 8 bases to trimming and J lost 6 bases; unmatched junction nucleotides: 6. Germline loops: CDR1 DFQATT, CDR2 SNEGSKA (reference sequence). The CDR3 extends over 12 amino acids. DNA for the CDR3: TGCAGTTTCAAGCGGGGGTCCAATGAGCAGTTCTTC. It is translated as CSFKRGSNEQFF.

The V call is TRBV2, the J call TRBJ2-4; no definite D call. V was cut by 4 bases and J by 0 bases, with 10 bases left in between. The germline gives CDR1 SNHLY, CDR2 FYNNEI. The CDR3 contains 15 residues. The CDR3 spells CASSGRIIAKNIQYF. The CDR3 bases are TGTGCCAGCAGTGGACGGATCATAGCCAAAAACATTCAGTACTTC. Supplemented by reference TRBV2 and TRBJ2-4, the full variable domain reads EPEVTQTPSHQVTQMGQEVILRCVPISNHLYFYWYRQILGQKVEFLVSFYNNEISEKSEIFDDQFSVERPDGSNFTLKIRSTKLEDSAMYFCASSGRIIAKNIQYFGAGTRLSVL.

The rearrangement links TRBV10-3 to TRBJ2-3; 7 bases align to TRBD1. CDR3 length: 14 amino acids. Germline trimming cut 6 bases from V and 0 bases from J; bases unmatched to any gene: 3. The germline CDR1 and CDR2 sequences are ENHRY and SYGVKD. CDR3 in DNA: TGTGCCATCAGGGAGACAGGGAGCACAGATACGCAGTATTTT. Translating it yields CAIRETGSTDTQYF.

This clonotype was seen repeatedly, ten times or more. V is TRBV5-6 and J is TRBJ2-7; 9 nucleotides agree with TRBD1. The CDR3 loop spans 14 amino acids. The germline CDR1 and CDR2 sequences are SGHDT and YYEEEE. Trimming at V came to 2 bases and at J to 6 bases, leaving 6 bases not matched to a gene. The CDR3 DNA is TGTGCCAGCAGCTTCACACAGGGGGCAGGCGAGCAGTACTTC. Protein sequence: CASSFTQGAGEQYF.

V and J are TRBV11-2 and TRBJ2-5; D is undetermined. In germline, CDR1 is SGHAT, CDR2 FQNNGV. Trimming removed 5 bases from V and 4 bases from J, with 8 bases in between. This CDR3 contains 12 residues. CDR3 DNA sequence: TGTGCCAGCAGCCCCTTCGGAGAGACCCAGTACTTC. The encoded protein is CASSPFGETQYF.

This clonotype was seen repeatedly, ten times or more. The CDR3 reads CASNIDRGRRELFF. The CDR3 DNA follows: TGTGCCAGCAATATCGACAGGGGACGCCGGGAGCTGTTTTTT. The V and J genes are TRBV28 and TRBJ2-2; 8 nucleotides match TRBD1. The CDR3 consists of 14 residues. Trimming took 7 bases from V and 9 from J; bases not matched to a gene: 10. Germline V gene lookup returns CDR1 MDHEN and CDR2 SYDVKM.

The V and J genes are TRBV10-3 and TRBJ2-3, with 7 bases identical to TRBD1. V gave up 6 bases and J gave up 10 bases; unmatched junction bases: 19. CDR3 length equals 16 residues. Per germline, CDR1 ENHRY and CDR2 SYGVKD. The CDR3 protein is CAISTPFDREDFSQYF. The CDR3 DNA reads TGTGCCATCAGCACCCCGTTTGACAGGGAAGATTTCTCGCAGTATTTT.

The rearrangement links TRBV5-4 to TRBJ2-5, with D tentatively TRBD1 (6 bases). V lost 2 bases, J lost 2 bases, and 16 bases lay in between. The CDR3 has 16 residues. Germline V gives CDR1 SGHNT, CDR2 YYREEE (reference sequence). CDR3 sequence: CASSFVSRTEQETQYF. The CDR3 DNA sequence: TGTGCCAGCAGCTTTGTTTCCCGGACAGAACAAGAGACCCAGTACTTC.

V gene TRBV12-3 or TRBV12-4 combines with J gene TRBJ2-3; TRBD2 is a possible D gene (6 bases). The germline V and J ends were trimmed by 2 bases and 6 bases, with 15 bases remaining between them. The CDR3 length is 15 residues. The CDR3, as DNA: TGTGCCAGCAGTTTATCTCCGGCTCGGGGGGATACGCAGTATTTT. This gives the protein CASSLSPARGDTQYF.

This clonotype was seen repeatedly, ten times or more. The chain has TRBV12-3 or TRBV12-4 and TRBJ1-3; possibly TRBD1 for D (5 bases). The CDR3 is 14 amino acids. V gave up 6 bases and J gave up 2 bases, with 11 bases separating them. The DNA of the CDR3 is TGTGCCAGCAGCCCTTGGGGGGCTGGAAACACCATATATTTT. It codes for CASSPWGAGNTIYF.

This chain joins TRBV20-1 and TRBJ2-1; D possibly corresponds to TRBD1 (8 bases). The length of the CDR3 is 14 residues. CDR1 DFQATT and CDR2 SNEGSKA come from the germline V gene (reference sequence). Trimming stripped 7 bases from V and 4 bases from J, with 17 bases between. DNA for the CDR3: TGCAGTGTCGAACAGGGGGGGGCATACAATGAGCAGTTCTTC. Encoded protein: CSVEQGGAYNEQFF.

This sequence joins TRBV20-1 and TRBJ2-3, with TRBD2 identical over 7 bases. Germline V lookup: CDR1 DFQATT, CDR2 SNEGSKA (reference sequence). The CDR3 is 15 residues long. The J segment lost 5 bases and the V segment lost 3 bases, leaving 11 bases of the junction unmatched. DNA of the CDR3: TGCAGTGCTAGGCCGGGCGGGGGTGGTAAAGATACGCAGTATTTT. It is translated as CSARPGGGGKDTQYF.

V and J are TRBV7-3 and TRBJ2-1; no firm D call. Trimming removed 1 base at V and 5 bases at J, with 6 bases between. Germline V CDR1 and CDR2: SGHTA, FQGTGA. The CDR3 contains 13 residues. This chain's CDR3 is CASSLISDNEQFF. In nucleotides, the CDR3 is TGTGCCAGCAGCTTAATATCAGACAATGAGCAGTTCTTC.

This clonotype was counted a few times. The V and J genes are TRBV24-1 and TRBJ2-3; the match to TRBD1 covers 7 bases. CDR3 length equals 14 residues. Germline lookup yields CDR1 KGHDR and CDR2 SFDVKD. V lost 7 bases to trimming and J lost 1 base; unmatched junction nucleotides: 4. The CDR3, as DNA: TGTGCCACCAGAGACGACAGGGGCACAGATACGCAGTATTTT. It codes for CATRDDRGTDTQYF.

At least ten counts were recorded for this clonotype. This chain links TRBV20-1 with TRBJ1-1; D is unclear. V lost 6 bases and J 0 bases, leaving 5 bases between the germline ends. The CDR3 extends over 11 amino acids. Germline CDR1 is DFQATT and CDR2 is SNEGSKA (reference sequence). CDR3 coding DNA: TGCAGTGCGCAGTTGAACACTGAAGCTTTCTTT. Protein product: CSAQLNTEAFF.

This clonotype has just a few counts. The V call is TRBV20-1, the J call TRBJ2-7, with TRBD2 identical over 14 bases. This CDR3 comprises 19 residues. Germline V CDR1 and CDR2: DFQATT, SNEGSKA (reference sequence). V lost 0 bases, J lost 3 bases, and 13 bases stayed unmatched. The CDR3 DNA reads TGCAGTGCTAGAGATTTCGGACTAGCGGGGGGCCCAAGGAGCTACGAGCAGTACTTC. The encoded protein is CSARDFGLAGGPRSYEQYF.

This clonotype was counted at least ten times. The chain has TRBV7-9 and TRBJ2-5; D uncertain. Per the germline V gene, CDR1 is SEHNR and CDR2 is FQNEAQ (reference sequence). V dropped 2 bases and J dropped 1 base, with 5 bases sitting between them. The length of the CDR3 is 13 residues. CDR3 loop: CASSLNSQETQYF. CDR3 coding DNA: TGTGCCAGCAGCTTAAACAGCCAAGAGACCCAGTACTTC.

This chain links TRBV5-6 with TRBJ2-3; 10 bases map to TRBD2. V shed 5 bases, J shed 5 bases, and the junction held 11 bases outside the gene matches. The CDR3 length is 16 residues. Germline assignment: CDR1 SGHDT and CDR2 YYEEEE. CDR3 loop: CASRGGPSGGGDTQYF. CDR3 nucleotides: TGTGCCAGCAGGGGGGGCCCTAGCGGGGGTGGAGATACGCAGTATTTT.

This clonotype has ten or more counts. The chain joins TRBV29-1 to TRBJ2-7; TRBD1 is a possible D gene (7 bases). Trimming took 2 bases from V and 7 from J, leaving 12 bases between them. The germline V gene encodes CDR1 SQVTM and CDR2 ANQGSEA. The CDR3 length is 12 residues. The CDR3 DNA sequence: TGCAGCGTTGAATTGCAGGGGGGAGAGCAGTACTTC. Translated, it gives CSVELQGGEQYF.

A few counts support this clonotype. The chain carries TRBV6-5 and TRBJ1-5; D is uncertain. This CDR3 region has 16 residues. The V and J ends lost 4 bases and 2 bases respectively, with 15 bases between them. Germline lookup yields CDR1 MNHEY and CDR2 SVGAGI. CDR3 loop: CASSSDRGSGNQPQHF. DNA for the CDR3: TGTGCCAGCAGTTCCGACCGTGGAAGCGGCAATCAGCCCCAGCATTTT.

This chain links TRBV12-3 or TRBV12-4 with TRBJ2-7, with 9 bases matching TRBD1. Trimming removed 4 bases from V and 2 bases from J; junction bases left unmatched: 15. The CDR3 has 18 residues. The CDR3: CASSSHLPDRGTTYEQYF. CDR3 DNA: TGTGCCAGCAGTTCACATCTACCTGACAGGGGGACTACCTACGAGCAGTACTTC.

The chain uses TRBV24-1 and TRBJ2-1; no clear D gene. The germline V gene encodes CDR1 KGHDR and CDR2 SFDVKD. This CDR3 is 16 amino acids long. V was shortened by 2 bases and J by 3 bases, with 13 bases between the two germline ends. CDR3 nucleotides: TGTGCCACCAGTGATTCTACGGCAGTTGGCTACAATGAGCAGTTCTTC. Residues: CATSDSTAVGYNEQFF.